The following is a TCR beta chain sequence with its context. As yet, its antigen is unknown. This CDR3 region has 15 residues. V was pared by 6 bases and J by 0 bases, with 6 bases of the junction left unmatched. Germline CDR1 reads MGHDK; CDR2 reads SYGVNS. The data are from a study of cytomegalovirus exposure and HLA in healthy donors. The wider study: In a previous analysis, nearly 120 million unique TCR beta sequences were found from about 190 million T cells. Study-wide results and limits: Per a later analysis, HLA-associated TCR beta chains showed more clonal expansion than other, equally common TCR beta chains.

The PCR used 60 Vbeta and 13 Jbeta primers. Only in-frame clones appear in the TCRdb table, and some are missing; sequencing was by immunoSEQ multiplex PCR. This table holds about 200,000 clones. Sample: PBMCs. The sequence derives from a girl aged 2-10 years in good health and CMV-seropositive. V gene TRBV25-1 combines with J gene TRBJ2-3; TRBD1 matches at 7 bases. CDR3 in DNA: TGTGCCAGCAGGGCGACAGGGTACAGCACAGATACGCAGTATTTT. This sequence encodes CASRATGYSTDTQYF.